This T cell receptor (beta chain) appears in the sequencing data of a study of regulatory T cells in long-lasting Graves disease. General study results and limits: Newly diagnosed Graves' patients exceeded persistent ones in TCR diversity. Preferential use of TRBV28, TRBJ1-2 and TRBJ2-5 was seen in persistent disease.

Regarding time point: newly diagnosed GD, antithyroid drugs for less than 3 months. PBMC RNA served as the TCR library source. The V end lost 6 bases, the J end lost 0 bases, and 3 bases lay between the germline ends. Germline V lookup: CDR1 DFQATT, CDR2 SNEGSKA (reference sequence). The CDR3 totals 11 residues. According to the study, TCR beta libraries were built with iRepertoire HTBI primers and CDR3-region Arm-PCR. MiXCR, run by TCRdb on the multiplex PCR reads, gives a single entry per CDR3 protein. The table has 400,000 to 500,000 distinct CDR3 sequences, about 17% seen once. This clonotype was counted at least ten times. No antigen is known for it. These data also featured in a second study, about T cells in Graves' hyperthyroidism and ophthalmopathy. As that report states: First-round RT-PCR targeting the TCR CDR3 was performed with the HTBI primer set.

Sequencing was performed on peripheral blood mononuclear cells (PBMCs), taken at new diagnosis, from a patient treated with antithyroid drugs. This TCR derives from a woman younger than 35 with Graves disease. The V and J genes are TRBV20-1 and TRBJ2-1; D not resolved. CDR3 residues: CSAPSYNEQFF. The CDR3 bases are TGCAGTGCCCCCTCCTACAATGAGCAGTTCTTC.